A selection of T cell receptor beta chains follows, all from one sample in a study of T cell repertoires in cytomegalovirus infection. For these receptors, no antigen is known. MiXCR, applied by TCRdb to the reads, yields one record per CDR3 protein. The sample lists 650,000 to 900,000 distinct CDR3 sequences; almost 30% were seen once. This material consisted of cultured CD8+ T cells from PBMCs, taken from culture after CMV antigen stimulation. Receptors originate from a human donor in good health (CMV status not recorded). Some clones in this sample may be carry-over from other donors' samples. Both conserved end residues are part of each CDR3. The D gene is left open where the match is weak. Only part of the rows carry a size: once, few, many, or a class if the clone is expanded.

J | size | D | V | length | CDR3 | DNA
TRBJ1-2 | - | TRBD1 | TRBV29-1 | 20 | CSVEDLPWTGEVWANYGYTF | TGCAGCGTTGAAGATCTCCCCTGGACAGGGGAGGTCTGGGCTAACTATGGCTACACCTTC
TRBJ1-6 | - | - | TRBV15 | 16 | CATSRDDRAGNSPLHF | TGTGCCACCAGCAGAGATGATAGGGCAGGGAATTCACCCCTCCACTTT
TRBJ2-5 | - | - | TRBV19 | 13 | CATADSSPETQYF | TGTGCCACCGCGGACAGTTCCCCAGAGACCCAGTACTTC
TRBJ1-1 | - | - | TRBV6-6 | 16 | CASSYQTGVKNTEAFF | TGTGCCAGCAGTTACCAGACAGGCGTTAAGAACACTGAAGCTTTCTTT
TRBJ2-1 | many | - | TRBV7-2 | 16 | CASSSQRLPSYNEQFF | TGTGCCAGCAGCTCCCAGCGGCTCCCTTCCTACAATGAGCAGTTCTTC
TRBJ2-7 | many | TRBD2 | TRBV7-8 | 14 | CASSLVGAGDEQYF | TGTGCCAGCAGCTTAGTCGGGGCGGGGGACGAGCAGTACTTC
TRBJ2-1 | - | TRBD2 | TRBV7-6 | 15 | CASRTIAGVYNEQFF | TGTGCCAGCAGGACAATAGCGGGGGTTTACAATGAGCAGTTCTTC
TRBJ2-3 | - | - | TRBV20-1 | 17 | CSATDLWVAHSTDTQYF | TGCAGTGCTACAGATCTTTGGGTAGCACATAGCACAGATACGCAGTATTTT
TRBJ1-1 | - | - | TRBV12-3/TRBV12-4 | 15 | CASSPLGTMNTEAFF | TGTGCCAGCAGTCCCCTGGGGACGATGAACACTGAAGCTTTCTTT
TRBJ1-4 | - | - | TRBV7-9 | 17 | CASSPSWKGSSNEKLFF | TGTGCCAGCAGCCCTTCCTGGAAGGGCTCTTCTAATGAAAAACTGTTTTTT
TRBJ2-1 | many | TRBD2 | TRBV7-7 | 16 | CASSLALAGGNGEQFF | TGTGCTAGCAGCTTAGCACTAGCGGGGGGCAATGGTGAGCAGTTCTTC
TRBJ2-5 | - | TRBD1 | TRBV5-3 | 18 | CASRWRGAEQGVQETQYF | TGTGCCAGCCGATGGAGGGGGGCTGAACAGGGGGTTCAAGAGACCCAGTACTTC
TRBJ2-6 | - | - | TRBV20-1 | 15 | CSAHIQGTGANVLTF | TGCAGTGCCCATATCCAGGGAACTGGGGCCAACGTCCTGACTTTC
TRBJ2-2 | few | - | TRBV7-8 | 14 | CASSFGENTGELFF | TGTGCCAGCAGCTTCGGAGAGAACACCGGGGAGCTGTTTTTT
TRBJ1-2 | - | - | TRBV27 | 15 | CASSLDGGRGYGYTF | TGTGCCAGCAGTTTGGATGGGGGCCGGGGCTATGGCTACACCTTC
TRBJ2-1 | few | - | TRBV6-1 | 14 | CASSELGSYNEQFF | TGTGCCAGCAGTGAACTAGGCTCCTACAATGAGCAGTTCTTC
TRBJ2-6 | - | - | TRBV2 | 19 | CASSEARAALISGANVLTF | TGTGCCAGCAGTGAAGCGCGGGCAGCCCTCATCTCTGGGGCCAACGTCCTGACTTTC
TRBJ2-7 | - | - | TRBV19 | 15 | CASSMNRRSSYEQYF | TGTGCCAGTAGTATGAACAGAAGGAGCTCCTACGAGCAGTACTTC
TRBJ2-7 | few | TRBD1 | TRBV29-1 | 17 | CSVETFGQGKYSYEQYF | TGCAGCGTTGAGACTTTTGGACAGGGGAAATACTCCTACGAGCAGTACTTC
TRBJ2-2 | few | TRBD1 | TRBV7-9 | 16 | CASRRIGTEDTGELFF | TGTGCCAGCCGACGAATCGGGACAGAGGACACCGGGGAGCTGTTTTTT
TRBJ1-6 | few | - | TRBV7-9 | 15 | CASSSVGGANSPLHF | TGTGCCAGCAGCTCTGTGGGGGGCGCAAATTCACCCCTCCACTTT
TRBJ1-5 | many | - | TRBV7-8 | 13 | CASAKGDYQPQHF | TGTGCCAGCGCCAAAGGGGACTATCAGCCCCAGCATTTT
TRBJ1-1 | - | - | TRBV12-3/TRBV12-4 | 15 | CASSLSLNPNTEAFF | TGTGCCAGCAGTTTATCTCTCAACCCGAACACTGAAGCTTTCTTT
TRBJ2-1 | - | TRBD1 | TRBV18 | 13 | CASSPDTGAEQFF | TGTGCCAGCTCACCAGATACAGGGGCTGAGCAGTTCTTC
TRBJ2-7 | few | - | TRBV27 | 15 | CASRVLPGESYEQYF | TGTGCCAGCAGGGTACTTCCGGGGGAGTCCTACGAGCAGTACTTC
TRBJ2-5 | - | TRBD2 | TRBV20-1 | 16 | CSAREGLAGGRETQYF | TGCAGTGCTAGAGAGGGACTAGCGGGGGGGCGTGAGACCCAGTACTTC
TRBJ1-1 | few | - | TRBV5-1 | 14 | CASSTGQQNTEAFF | TGCGCCAGCAGCACCGGACAGCAGAACACTGAAGCTTTCTTT
TRBJ2-2 | few | TRBD2 | TRBV7-9 | 19 | CASSYSVGTSGANTGELFF | TGTGCCAGCAGCTATTCCGTCGGGACTAGCGGGGCGAACACCGGGGAGCTGTTTTTT
TRBJ1-1 | few | - | TRBV2 | 12 | CASSSDSTEAFF | TGTGCCAGCAGTTCGGACAGCACTGAAGCTTTCTTT
TRBJ1-2 | few | - | TRBV5-4 | 15 | CASSFGTLKGYGYTF | TGTGCCAGCAGCTTCGGGACACTCAAGGGGTATGGCTACACCTTC
TRBJ2-1 | few | - | TRBV4-1 | 14 | CASSQELRGNEQFF | TGCGCCAGCAGCCAAGAATTGCGGGGTAATGAGCAGTTCTTC
TRBJ1-2 | few | - | TRBV6-5 | 14 | CASSYNAANYGYTF | TGTGCCAGCAGTTACAATGCAGCTAACTATGGCTACACCTTC
TRBJ2-5 | - | TRBD1 | TRBV7-9 | 15 | CASSPRDRAKETQYF | TGTGCCAGCAGCCCACGGGACAGGGCTAAAGAGACCCAGTACTTC
TRBJ2-5 | - | - | TRBV28 | 18 | CANSLGYLTGEPGETQYF | TGTGCCAACAGTTTAGGATATTTAACGGGGGAGCCAGGGGAGACCCAGTACTTC
TRBJ1-6 | - | TRBD1 | TRBV6-6 | 15 | CASRFYGTGLSPLHF | TGTGCCAGCAGATTCTACGGGACAGGGCTCTCACCCCTCCACTTT
TRBJ2-2 | - | - | TRBV25-1 | 13 | CATGISSTGELFF | TGTGCCACCGGGATTTCGTCCACCGGGGAGCTGTTTTTT
TRBJ1-5 | - | - | TRBV19 | 14 | CASSTRDPNQPQHF | TGTGCCAGTAGTACCCGGGACCCCAATCAGCCCCAGCATTTT
TRBJ2-5 | - | TRBD2 | TRBV14 | 13 | CASRPRGGETQYF | TGTGCCAGCAGGCCCCGGGGGGGAGAGACCCAGTACTTC
TRBJ2-5 | - | TRBD2 | TRBV4-2 | 16 | CASSPRLSGGQETQYF | TGTGCCAGCAGCCCAAGACTAAGCGGGGGCCAAGAGACCCAGTACTTC
TRBJ1-2 | - | TRBD1 | TRBV6-6 | 16 | CASSQRTGQANYGYTF | TGTGCCAGCAGTCAACGGACAGGGCAAGCTAACTATGGCTACACCTTC
TRBJ2-7 | few | - | TRBV12-3/TRBV12-4 | 13 | CASSLNLLYEQYF | TGTGCCAGCAGTTTAAACCTGCTCTACGAGCAGTACTTC
TRBJ1-2 | many | - | TRBV12-3/TRBV12-4 | 15 | CATSVGNPIVYGYTF | TGTGCCACCTCGGTGGGGAACCCTATAGTCTATGGCTACACCTTC